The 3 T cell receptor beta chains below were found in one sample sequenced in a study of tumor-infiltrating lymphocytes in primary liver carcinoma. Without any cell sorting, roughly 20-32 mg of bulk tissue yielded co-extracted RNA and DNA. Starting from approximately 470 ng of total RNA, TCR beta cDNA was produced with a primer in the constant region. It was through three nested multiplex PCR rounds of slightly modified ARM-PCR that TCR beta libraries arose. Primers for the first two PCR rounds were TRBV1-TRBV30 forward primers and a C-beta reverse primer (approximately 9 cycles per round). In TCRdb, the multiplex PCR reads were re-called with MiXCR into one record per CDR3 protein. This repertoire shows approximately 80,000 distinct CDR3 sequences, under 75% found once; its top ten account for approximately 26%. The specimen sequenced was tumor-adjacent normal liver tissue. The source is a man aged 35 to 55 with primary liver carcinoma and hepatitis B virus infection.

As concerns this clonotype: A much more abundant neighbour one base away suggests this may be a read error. The CDR3 DNA reads as TGCGCCAGCAGCTTGGCGGGTGTCGCTGAGTATGGCTACACCTTC. It codes for CASSLAGVAEYGYTF. The genes are TRBV5-1 and TRBJ1-2; D ambiguous. The germline gives CDR1 SGHRS, CDR2 YFSETQ. V was pared by 0 bases and J by 5 bases, with 14 bases between. CDR3 length: 15 residues.

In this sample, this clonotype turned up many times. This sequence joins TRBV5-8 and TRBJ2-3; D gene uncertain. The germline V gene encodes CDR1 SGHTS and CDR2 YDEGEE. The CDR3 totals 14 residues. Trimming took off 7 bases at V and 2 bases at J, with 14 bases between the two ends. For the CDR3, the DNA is TGTGCCAGCGTAGGTGTAGGAGTCACAGATACGCAGTATTTT. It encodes CASVGVGVTDTQYF.

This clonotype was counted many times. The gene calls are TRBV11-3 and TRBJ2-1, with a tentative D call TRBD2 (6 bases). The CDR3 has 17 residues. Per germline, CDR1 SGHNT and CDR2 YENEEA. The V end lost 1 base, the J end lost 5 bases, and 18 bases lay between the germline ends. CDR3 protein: CASSLGVPGLPHNEQFF. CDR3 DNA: TGTGCCAGCAGCTTAGGCGTACCGGGACTCCCCCACAATGAGCAGTTCTTC.